Here is one T cell receptor (beta chain) with its context. Its antigen has not been determined. A read error may account for a junction end that differs from germline. The data were obtained in a study of response to subunit inactivated influenza vaccine (dated by TCRdb to 2017 to 2018). Regarding the study in general: To follow how T cells responded to a trivalent subunit inactivated influenza vaccine, the researchers relied on deep quantitative profiling of the T cell receptor repertoire. Findings and caveats that apply to the study as a whole: The authors suggested that each seasonal influenza vaccination may recruit only a limited number of new T cells.

The library was prepared using RT-PCR. The sequencer was an Illumina HiSeq 2500. Using fastp at Q25 and MiXCR, TCRdb reprocessed the public reads and kept productive beta chains. One record per CDR3 amino acid sequence lists the most common genes and DNA. The table for this sample lists approximately 570,000 distinct CDR3 sequences; less than 10% of them were counted only once. The ten most abundant clones make up under 15% of the sample. The germline V gene (reference sequence) provides CDR1 DFQATT and CDR2 SNEGSKA. From its cysteine to its phenylalanine, the CDR3 spans 15 amino acids. The read is trimmed to its CDR3 DNA, 45 bases read in frame from base 1.

Sequenced here: PBMCs from blood, sampled 23 to 25 months after vaccination. The rearrangement joined TRBV20-1 to TRBJ1-1; no D gene can be assigned with confidence. The receptor's source is a man aged 50-75 years who received an inactivated influenza vaccine. Donor details come from another sample of the same person, matched by shared clones. The encoded CDR3 is CCAAHGGGMNTEAFF. The nucleotide sequence reads as follows: TGCTGTGCGGCACACGGCGGCGGTATGAACACTGAAGCTTTCTTT.